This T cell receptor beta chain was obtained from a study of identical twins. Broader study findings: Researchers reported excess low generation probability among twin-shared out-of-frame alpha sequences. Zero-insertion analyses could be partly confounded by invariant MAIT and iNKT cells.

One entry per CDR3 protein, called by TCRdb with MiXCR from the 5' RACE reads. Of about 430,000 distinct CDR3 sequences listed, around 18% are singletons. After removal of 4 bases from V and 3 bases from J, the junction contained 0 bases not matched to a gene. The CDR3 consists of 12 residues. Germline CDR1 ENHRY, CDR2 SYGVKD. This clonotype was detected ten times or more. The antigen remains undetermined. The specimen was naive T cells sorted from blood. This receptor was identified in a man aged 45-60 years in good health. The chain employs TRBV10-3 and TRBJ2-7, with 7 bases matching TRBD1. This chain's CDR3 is CAISGTGYEQYF. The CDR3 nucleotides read TGTGCCATCAGTGGGACAGGCTACGAGCAGTACTTC.